These 17 T cell receptor beta chains came from one sample sequenced in a study of blood T cell repertoires in COVID-19. Clones were read by immunoSEQ multiplex PCR, and TCRdb kept only the in-frame ones, dropping some. The table records about 110,000 clones, under 85% of them present only once. The sample consisted of peripheral blood. The receptors were sampled from a woman in her 70s with acute or convalescent COVID-19.

V is TRBV6-5 and J is TRBJ2-2, with a weak D call TRBD1 (5 bases). This CDR3 comprises 13 residues. Trimming cost V 5 bases and J 5 bases, with 9 bases left between them. Germline V gene sequence: CDR1 MNHEY, CDR2 SVGAGI. CDR3 bases: TGTGCCAGCAGTCGAAGACAGACCGGGGAGCTGTTTTTT. As protein: CASSRRQTGELFF.

The rearrangement links TRBV28 to TRBJ1-4, with TRBD1 matching 7 bases. The germline V gene encodes CDR1 MDHEN and CDR2 SYDVKM. CDR3 length: 14 residues. The junction had 8 bases not matched to a gene; V was cut back by 6 bases and J by 7 bases. In DNA, the CDR3 is TGTGCCAGCAGCCCGACAGGGTTGGGTGAAAAACTGTTTTTT. Translated, it gives CASSPTGLGEKLFF.

This chain connects TRBV5-1 to TRBJ2-2; maybe TRBD1 (6 bases). CDR1 SGHRS and CDR2 YFSETQ come from the germline V gene. The CDR3 consists of 16 residues. V was pared by 1 base and J by 0 bases, with 10 bases between. CDR3 bases: TGCGCCAGCAGCTTGAGGACAGACGCGAACACCGGGGAGCTGTTTTTT. Translating it yields CASSLRTDANTGELFF.

The chain has TRBV10-3 and TRBJ1-6; tentative D call: TRBD1 (5 bases). The length of the CDR3 is 14 residues. Germline CDR1 ENHRY, CDR2 SYGVKD. The V and J ends lost 5 bases and 5 bases respectively, with 10 bases between them. The CDR3 coding sequence is TGTGCCATCAGTTCAGGGTTCAATAATTCACCCCTCCACTTT. This gives the protein CAISSGFNNSPLHF.

The V and J genes are TRBV5-1 and TRBJ2-4, with TRBD1 matching 9 bases. CDR1 is SGHRS and CDR2 is YFSETQ in the germline V gene. This CDR3 region has 15 residues. Unmatched junction bases numbered 6, after V lost 7 bases and J lost 1 base. The DNA of the CDR3 is TGCGCCAGCCAACCGGGACAGGGTGCCAAAAACATTCAGTACTTC. It yields the protein CASQPGQGAKNIQYF.

The V gene is TRBV3-1 (or the pseudogene TRBV3-2), the J gene TRBJ2-5; perhaps TRBD2 as D (5 bases). Deletions cut 0 bases from V and 4 bases from J, with 15 bases between. From germline, CDR1 is LGHDT and CDR2 YNNKEL (reference sequence). The CDR3 runs to 16 residues. CDR3 sequence (DNA): TGTGCCAGCAGCCAAGATAGAGGCTTTGGAGGAGAGACCCAGTACTTC. This codes for CASSQDRGFGGETQYF.

This rearrangement joins TRBV5-1 to TRBJ1-1; no clear D gene. V was pared by 5 bases and J by 4 bases, with 15 bases between. Germline V lookup: CDR1 SGHRS, CDR2 YFSETQ. This CDR3 region has 14 residues. The CDR3 sequence: CASSEVPTSTEAFF. DNA of the CDR3: TGCGCCAGCAGTGAGGTTCCTACCAGCACTGAAGCTTTCTTT.

This clone was picked up a small number of times. This sequence joins TRBV9 and TRBJ1-3; 9 positions match TRBD1. J lost 8 bases, V lost 4 bases, and 10 bases had no gene match. Germline loops: CDR1 SGDLS, CDR2 YYNGEE. The CDR3 spans 15 residues. This chain's CDR3 is CASSPTMDRGHTIYF. Here the CDR3 DNA reads TGTGCCAGCAGCCCCACAATGGACAGGGGACACACCATATATTTT.

The rearrangement uses TRBV3-1 (or the pseudogene TRBV3-2) and TRBJ2-1; TRBD2 matches 10 bases. This CDR3 has 17 amino acids. Germline values: CDR1 LGHDT, CDR2 YNNKEL (reference sequence). Trimming at V came to 6 bases and at J to 8 bases, leaving 16 bases not matched to a gene. This CDR3 reads CASSPFLTSGTIYEQFF. CDR3 DNA sequence: TGTGCCAGCAGTCCGTTTCTAACTAGCGGGACCATCTATGAGCAGTTCTTC.

The gene calls are TRBV18 and TRBJ1-3, with 8 positions matching TRBD1. After removal of 3 bases from V and 0 bases from J, the junction contained 7 bases not matched to a gene. Germline CDR1 KGHSH, CDR2 LQKENI. This CDR3 contains 17 residues. The CDR3 is CASSPPGGIGSGNTIYF. CDR3 DNA sequence: TGTGCCAGCTCACCCCCAGGGGGCATTGGCTCTGGAAACACCATATATTTT.

This rearrangement joins TRBV2 to TRBJ2-7; D is undetermined. Germline V gene data show CDR1 as SNHLY and CDR2 as FYNNEI. Trimming pared 6 bases from V and 4 bases from J, leaving 10 bases between. The CDR3 totals 12 residues. The CDR3 sequence: CASSPPPYEQYF. CDR3 bases: TGTGCCAGCAGCCCCCCCCCATACGAGCAGTACTTC.

J is TRBJ2-3 and V is TRBV12-5; 9 positions agree with TRBD1. This CDR3 has 16 amino acids. The V gene end was trimmed by 0 bases and the J gene end by 4 bases; junction bases not matched to a gene: 5. Germline V gene sequence: CDR1 LGHNT, CDR2 FRNRAP. The CDR3 sequence: CASGLVGTGPSDTQYF. In nucleotides, the CDR3 is TGTGCTAGTGGTTTGGTAGGGACAGGGCCCTCAGATACGCAGTATTTT.

The chain couples TRBV10-3 to TRBJ2-3, with D possibly being TRBD1 (6 bases). The CDR3 sequence is 16 residues long. The V and J ends lost 4 bases and 2 bases respectively, with 16 bases between them. Per the germline V gene, CDR1 is ENHRY and CDR2 is SYGVKD. The CDR3 bases are TGTGCCATCAGTGGTACGAGGGCAGGGGACACAGATACGCAGTATTTT. This translates into CAISGTRAGDTDTQYF.

V and J are TRBV19 and TRBJ2-4; TRBD1 agrees at 9 bases. Germline V lookup: CDR1 LNHDA, CDR2 SQIVND (reference sequence). CDR3 size: 18 residues. V shed 4 bases and J 2 bases; nucleotides not matched to a gene: 12. CDR3 sequence reads: CASSRGTGILNTKNIQYF. Here the CDR3 DNA reads TGTGCCAGTAGTAGGGGGACAGGGATTTTGAATACCAAAAACATTCAGTACTTC.

This chain joins TRBV28 and TRBJ2-3, with 7 bases fitting TRBD2. The V gene end was trimmed by 5 bases and the J gene end by 2 bases; junction bases not matched to a gene: 16. The germline V gene encodes CDR1 MDHEN and CDR2 SYDVKM. The CDR3 length is 18 residues. The CDR3 here is CASSGGAGVTTTTDTQYF. The DNA of the CDR3 is TGTGCCAGCAGTGGGGGTGCGGGGGTCACGACTACCACAGATACGCAGTATTTT.

This chain connects TRBV5-1 to TRBJ2-2, with 7 bases identical to TRBD1. CDR3 length equals 17 residues. Germline assignment: CDR1 SGHRS and CDR2 YFSETQ. Losses at the gene ends were 2 bases for V and 1 base for J; bases not matched to a gene: 8. Written as DNA, the CDR3 is TGCGCCAGCAGCTTCTTTGGGGGACAGAGGAACACCGGGGAGCTGTTTTTT. Translating gives CASSFFGGQRNTGELFF.

This chain joins TRBV3-1 (or the pseudogene TRBV3-2) and TRBJ2-2; 10 bases map to TRBD1. The junction had 12 bases not matched to a gene; V was cut back by 10 bases and J by 4 bases. Germline V lookup: CDR1 LGHDT, CDR2 YNNKEL (reference sequence). This CDR3 comprises 16 residues. The CDR3 coding sequence is TGTGCCACGATCAACCGGGACAGGGGCGGCACCGGGGAGCTGTTTTTT. This encodes CATINRDRGGTGELFF.